The T cell receptor beta chain under discussion was sequenced for a study of control samples from healthy donors and cancer patients. This CDR3 is built from 15 residues. V lost 5 bases, J lost 2 bases, and 13 bases lay in between. The germline CDR1 and CDR2 sequences are MRHNA and SNTAGT. Measured with immunoSEQ multiplex PCR; TCRdb has only the in-frame clones, and not every one. The sample consists of 150,000 to 200,000 clones, approximately 94% of them appearing once. The chain uses TRBV6-4 and TRBJ2-1; the D is unclear. The specimen was blood. This receptor was taken from a woman aged 18-29 years in good health. CDR3 protein: CASSKRAEAYNEQFF. As DNA, the CDR3 is TGTGCCAGCAGTAAAAGAGCAGAGGCCTACAATGAGCAGTTCTTC.